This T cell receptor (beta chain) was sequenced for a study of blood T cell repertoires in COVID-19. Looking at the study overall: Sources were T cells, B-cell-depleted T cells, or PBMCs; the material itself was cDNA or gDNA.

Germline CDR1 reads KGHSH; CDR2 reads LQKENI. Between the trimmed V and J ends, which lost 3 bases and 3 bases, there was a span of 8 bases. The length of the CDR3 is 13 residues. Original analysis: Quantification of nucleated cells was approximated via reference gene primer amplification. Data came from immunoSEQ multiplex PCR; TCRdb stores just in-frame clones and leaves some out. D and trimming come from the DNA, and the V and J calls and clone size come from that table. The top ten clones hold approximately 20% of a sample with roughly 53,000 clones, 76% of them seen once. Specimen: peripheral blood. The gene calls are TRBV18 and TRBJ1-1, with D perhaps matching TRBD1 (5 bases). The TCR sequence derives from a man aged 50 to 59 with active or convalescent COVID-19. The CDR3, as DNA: TGTGCCAGCTCACCGGGGGGGGACACTGAAGCTTTCTTT. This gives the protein CASSPGGDTEAFF. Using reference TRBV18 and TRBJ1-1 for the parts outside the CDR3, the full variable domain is NAGVMQNPRHLVRRRGQEARLRCSPMKGHSHVYWYRQLPEEGLKFMVYLQKENIIDESGMPKERFSAEFPKEGPSILRIQQVVRGDSAAYFCASSPGGDTEAFFGQGTRLTVV.